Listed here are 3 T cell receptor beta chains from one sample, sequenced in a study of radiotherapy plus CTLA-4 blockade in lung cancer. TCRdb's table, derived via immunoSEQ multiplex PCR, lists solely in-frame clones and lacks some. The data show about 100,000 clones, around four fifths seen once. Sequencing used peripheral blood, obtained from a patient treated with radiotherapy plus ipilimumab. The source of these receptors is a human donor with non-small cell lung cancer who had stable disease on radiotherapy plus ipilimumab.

The CDR3 coding sequence is TGTGCCAGCAGTGTAGCGGGACTGGGCAATGAGCAGTTCTTC. This gives the protein CASSVAGLGNEQFF. The chain combines TRBV2 with TRBJ2-1; TRBD2 agrees at 8 bases. The CDR3 has 14 residues. After removal of 4 bases from V and 6 bases from J, the junction contained 5 bases not matched to a gene. Germline CDR1 is SNHLY and CDR2 is FYNNEI.

The CDR3 here is CASSPRGGSRSEAKNIQYF. Here the CDR3 DNA reads TGCGCCAGCAGCCCCCGGGGGGGGTCCCGAAGTGAAGCCAAAAACATTCAGTACTTC. V gene TRBV5-1 combines with J gene TRBJ2-4; 8 bases agree with TRBD2. Trimming removed 4 bases from V and 0 bases from J; junction bases left unmatched: 15. There are 19 residues in the CDR3. Germline values: CDR1 SGHRS, CDR2 YFSETQ.

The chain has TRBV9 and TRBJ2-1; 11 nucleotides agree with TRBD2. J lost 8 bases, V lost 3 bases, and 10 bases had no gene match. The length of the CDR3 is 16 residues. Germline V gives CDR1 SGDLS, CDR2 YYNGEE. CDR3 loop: CASSAQPGLAAHEQFF. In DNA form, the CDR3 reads TGTGCCAGCAGCGCCCAACCGGGACTAGCGGCCCATGAGCAGTTCTTC.